The 29 T cell receptor beta chains presented below share a single source sample, sequenced in a study of brain T cells in children with intractable seizures. Clones were sequenced by immunoSEQ multiplex PCR, and TCRdb holds only the in-frame ones, with some missing. The sample carries a few hundred thousand clones, over 90% recorded once. Described time point: blood from clinic visit 5 months post-surgery; TSC patient then seizure free. The sample here was peripheral blood, taken about 5 months after surgery. These receptors were obtained from a boy less than two years old with tuberous sclerosis and intractable seizures.

The rearrangement uses TRBV19 and TRBJ1-5; D is undetermined. CDR3 length: 15 amino acids. The V end was cut by 5 bases, the J end by 4 bases, with 15 bases between. CDR1 LNHDA and CDR2 SQIVND come from the germline V gene (reference sequence). The CDR3 loop reads CASSDQSFPNQPQHF. DNA of the CDR3: TGTGCCAGTAGTGACCAATCCTTTCCGAATCAGCCCCAGCATTTT.

This sequence joins TRBV12-1 and TRBJ2-3; the table's D call TRBD2 went unverified against the DNA. TRBV12-1 is labeled a pseudogene. The CDR3 extends over 17 amino acids. The CDR3 region is CASSLSPSGLGGDTQYF. CDR3 nucleotides: TGTGCCAGCAGCCTGTCCCCCAGCGGGCTGGGTGGGGATACGCAGTATTTT.

This chain links TRBV5-6 with TRBJ1-1, with 7 nucleotides matching TRBD1. The CDR3 has 14 amino acids. The germline CDR1 and CDR2 sequences are SGHDT and YYEEEE. Germline trimming cut 0 bases from V and 9 bases from J; bases unmatched to any gene: 8. For the CDR3, the DNA is TGTGCCAGCAGCTTGGCGCATGCAGGGGGGAAAGCTTTCTTT. As protein: CASSLAHAGGKAFF.

The chain joins TRBV7-2 to TRBJ1-2; TRBD1 agrees at 9 bases. The V and J ends lost 3 bases and 10 bases, in that order; junction bases with no gene match: 6. CDR1 and CDR2 from the germline V gene are SGHTA and FQGNSA. CDR3 length equals 13 residues. CDR3 residues: CASSLVDRGYYTF. DNA of the CDR3: TGTGCCAGCAGCTTGGTGGACAGGGGCTACTACACCTTC.

The V call is TRBV7-9, the J call TRBJ1-3; 9 nucleotides agree with TRBD1. The CDR3 length is 19 residues. The junction had 16 bases not matched to a gene; V was cut back by 5 bases and J by 2 bases. The germline CDR1 and CDR2 sequences are SEHNR and FQNEAQ (reference sequence). The CDR3 spells CASSLDGTGRVVAGNTIYF. The CDR3 coding sequence is TGTGCCAGCAGCCTAGATGGGACAGGGAGGGTGGTTGCTGGAAACACCATATATTTT.

The chain joins TRBV30 to TRBJ1-5; D is unresolved. The V end was cut by 2 bases, the J end by 4 bases, with 15 bases between. CDR3 size: 15 residues. The V gene's germline CDR1 is GTSNPN and CDR2 SVGIG (reference sequence). The chain's CDR3 is CAWSLWGAANQPQHF. The CDR3 DNA follows: TGTGCCTGGAGTCTATGGGGTGCTGCTAATCAGCCCCAGCATTTT. Based on the CDR3 plus reference TRBV30 and TRBJ1-5, the full variable domain is SQTIHQWPATLVQPVGSPLSLECTVEGTSNPNLYWYRQAAGRGLQLLFYSVGIGQISSEVPQNLSASRPQDRQFILSSKKLLLSDSGFYLCAWSLWGAANQPQHFGDGTRLSIL.

CDR3 region: CASSGEPDKNTDTQYF. CDR3 coding DNA: TGTGCCAGCAGCGGGGAACCAGACAAGAACACAGATACGCAGTATTTT. This chain joins TRBV2 and TRBJ2-3; possibly TRBD2 for D (5 bases). Trimming stripped 6 bases from V and 2 bases from J, with 18 bases between. This CDR3 is built from 16 residues. The V gene's germline CDR1 is SNHLY and CDR2 FYNNEI.

The chain carries TRBV6-5 and TRBJ2-7, with TRBD2 matching 8 bases. V was pared by 0 bases and J by 2 bases, with 3 bases of the junction left unmatched. The CDR3 consists of 15 residues. CDR1 and CDR2 (germline): MNHEY, SVGAGI. In nucleotides, the CDR3 is TGTGCCAGCAGTTACTCTAGCGGGGCTACCTACGAGCAGTACTTC. Its protein product is CASSYSSGATYEQYF.

The V gene is TRBV30, the J gene TRBJ2-3; 7 bases fit TRBD1. Losses at the gene ends were 8 bases for V and 6 bases for J; bases not matched to a gene: 8. CDR3 length: 12 residues. Germline values: CDR1 GTSNPN, CDR2 SVGIG (reference sequence). This CDR3 reads CARRQGYDTQYF. The CDR3 nucleotides read TGTGCCCGAAGACAGGGTTACGATACGCAGTATTTT.

The V call is TRBV12-2, the J call TRBJ2-1; the table's TRBD2 call for D was not verified on the DNA. TRBV12-2 counts as a pseudogene. This CDR3 has 19 amino acids. CDR3 in DNA: TGTGCAAGCCCATTAAGCACTAGCGGGGGGCCAAAGGACTACAATGAGCAGTTCTTC. Translation: CASPLSTSGGPKDYNEQFF.

The rearrangement links TRBV5-6 to TRBJ2-7; 7 positions agree with TRBD2. This CDR3 contains 15 residues. Germline values: CDR1 SGHDT, CDR2 YYEEEE. The V gene end was trimmed by 4 bases and the J gene end by 4 bases; junction bases not matched to a gene: 11. CDR3 protein: CASSHSFGGEYEQYF. CDR3 sequence (DNA): TGTGCCAGCAGCCACTCTTTTGGGGGGGAGTACGAGCAGTACTTC.

The gene calls are TRBV9 and TRBJ2-5; 7 nucleotides align to TRBD2. V shed 2 bases and J 7 bases; nucleotides not matched to a gene: 5. The germline V gene has CDR1 SGDLS and CDR2 YYNGEE. The CDR3 is 13 amino acids. CDR3 in amino acids: CASSVQGEGTQYF. The CDR3 coding sequence is TGTGCCAGCAGCGTCCAAGGGGAGGGGACCCAGTACTTC.

This clone was recorded once. This rearrangement joins TRBV18 to TRBJ2-4; perhaps TRBD2 as D (5 bases). V was clipped by 3 bases and J by 0 bases, with 12 bases between them. In germline, CDR1 is KGHSH, CDR2 LQKENI. This CDR3 is 16 amino acids long. CDR3 region: CASSPGNLLAKNIQYF. The CDR3 DNA reads TGTGCCAGCTCACCCGGGAACCTACTAGCCAAAAACATTCAGTACTTC.

This chain joins TRBV9 and TRBJ2-3; D may be TRBD1 or TRBD2 (5 bases each). The V end was cut by 0 bases, the J end by 4 bases, with 27 bases between. Per germline, CDR1 SGDLS and CDR2 YYNGEE. The CDR3 sequence is 20 residues long. The CDR3 reads CASSVAKGRGAAGVPDTQYF. CDR3 in DNA: TGTGCCAGCAGCGTAGCTAAGGGACGGGGAGCCGCTGGTGTCCCAGATACGCAGTATTTT.

To note about this clone: The germline gene is not matched at one end of the junction; a read error may be the cause. The V gene is TRBV7-7, the J gene TRBJ2-2; 8 nucleotides line up with TRBD1. This CDR3 spans 16 amino acids. CDR1 SSHAT and CDR2 FNYEAQ come from the germline V gene (reference sequence). Here the CDR3 DNA reads TGTGCTAGCAGCCTAACGGACAGGGCGAGTACCGGGGAGCTGTTTTTT. This sequence encodes CASSLTDRASTGELFF.

V usage is TRBV28 and J usage is TRBJ2-3, with 12 nucleotides matching TRBD2. V trimming: 2 bases; J trimming: 5 bases; junction bases outside the gene matches: 11. The CDR3 has 18 amino acids. Germline V gene data show CDR1 as MDHEN and CDR2 as SYDVKM. The CDR3 is CASSLRRPSGRVEDTQYF. In DNA, the CDR3 is TGTGCCAGCAGTTTAAGGCGTCCTAGCGGGAGGGTGGAAGATACGCAGTATTTT.

The rearrangement uses TRBV5-1 and TRBJ2-7; D may be TRBD2 (6 bases). CDR3 length equals 12 residues. The V gene's germline CDR1 is SGHRS and CDR2 YFSETQ. The V end lost 1 base, the J end lost 6 bases, and 8 bases lay between the germline ends. CDR3 protein: CASSLSGAEQYF. The CDR3 coding sequence is TGCGCCAGCAGCTTGTCGGGAGCCGAGCAGTACTTC.

This clone was seen only once. This chain links TRBV7-2 with TRBJ2-2, with TRBD2 matching 13 bases. The germline gives CDR1 SGHTA, CDR2 FQGNSA. CDR3 length: 18 residues. V was clipped by 7 bases and J by 2 bases; unmatched bases: 10. The CDR3 sequence: CASTHPTSGGGNTGELFF. The CDR3 DNA reads TGTGCCAGCACCCACCCTACTAGCGGGGGGGGTAACACCGGGGAGCTGTTTTTT.

This clone was detected ten times or more. The rearrangement links TRBV27 to TRBJ1-5; D uncertain. This CDR3 comprises 13 residues. Germline V lookup: CDR1 MNHEY, CDR2 SMNVEV (reference sequence). With 2 bases removed from V and 7 bases from J, the gap between germline ends came to 9 bases. CDR3: CASSLGQLQPQHF. CDR3 DNA: TGTGCCAGCAGTTTAGGGCAGCTCCAGCCCCAGCATTTT.

This CDR3 is CASRWEGNYNSPLHF. In DNA, the CDR3 is TGTGCCAGCAGATGGGAAGGAAACTATAATTCACCCCTCCACTTT. The rearrangement uses TRBV27 and TRBJ1-6, with no clear D. The CDR3 covers 15 residues. Trimming cost V 6 bases and J 3 bases, with 12 bases left between them. Germline V gene sequence: CDR1 MNHEY, CDR2 SMNVEV (reference sequence).

This chain links TRBV6-5 with TRBJ2-5, with 9 bases lining up with TRBD1. With V trimmed by 2 bases and J by 4 bases, 2 bases remained unmatched. CDR1 is MNHEY and CDR2 is SVGAGI in the germline V gene. The CDR3 runs 14 residues. The CDR3 loop reads CASSYMGQGETQYF. The DNA for the CDR3 is TGTGCCAGCAGTTACATGGGACAGGGAGAGACCCAGTACTTC.

This clone was detected only once. The CDR3 sequence: CASSSSGKADTQYF. The CDR3 DNA reads TGTGCCAGTAGCTCTAGCGGGAAGGCAGATACGCAGTATTTT. The V and J genes are TRBV19 and TRBJ2-3; 9 bases fit TRBD2. The CDR3 is made up of 14 amino acids. V was clipped by 6 bases and J by 4 bases; unmatched bases: 5. Germline CDR1 is LNHDA and CDR2 is SQIVND (reference sequence).

This chain joins TRBV12-3 or TRBV12-4 and TRBJ1-4; no firm D call. Trimming cost V 1 base and J 7 bases, with 7 bases left between them. The CDR3 is 13 amino acids. The CDR3 region has the DNA TGTGCCAGCAGTTTAGAAGTGGGTGAAAAACTGTTTTTT. The encoded protein is CASSLEVGEKLFF.

The chain joins TRBV5-4 to TRBJ2-2; D is unclear. V lost 4 bases and J lost 6, with 7 bases in between. Looked up from germline, CDR1 is SGHNT and CDR2 is YYREEE (reference sequence). CDR3 size: 12 residues. CDR3 DNA sequence: TGTGCCAGCAGCCCCCAACCCGGGGAGCTGTTTTTT. This translates into CASSPQPGELFF.

V and J are TRBV29-1 and TRBJ1-2, with 7 positions matching TRBD1. This CDR3 spans 16 amino acids. Germline CDR1 is SQVTM and CDR2 is ANQGSEA. V trimming: 2 bases; J trimming: 8 bases; junction bases outside the gene matches: 17. The CDR3 DNA is TGCAGCGTTGAACTCCCGGGACAGTCTTTCTCCGGGGGCTACACCTTC. Translation: CSVELPGQSFSGGYTF.

The chain has TRBV5-1 and TRBJ1-3; 7 positions match TRBD1. CDR1 and CDR2 (germline): SGHRS, YFSETQ. The junction had 7 bases not matched to a gene; V was cut back by 2 bases and J by 8 bases. The CDR3 extends over 14 amino acids. Here the CDR3 reads CASSFGGGLDTIYF. CDR3 in DNA: TGCGCCAGCAGCTTCGGAGGGGGCCTAGACACCATATATTTT.

This sequence joins TRBV25-1 and TRBJ1-1, with D hard to call. The CDR3 sequence is 14 residues long. V shed 4 bases and J shed 4 bases, with 13 bases lying between them. Germline V gene lookup returns CDR1 MGHDK and CDR2 SYGVNS. As DNA, the CDR3 is TGTGCCAGCAGTGGAGGGCGGGGATCCACTGAAGCTTTCTTT. Translated, it gives CASSGGRGSTEAFF.

The gene calls are TRBV7-9 and TRBJ2-6; D perhaps matches TRBD1 (6 bases). The CDR3 contains 17 residues. V was trimmed by 3 bases and J by 0 bases, leaving 12 bases between them. Germline assignment: CDR1 SEHNR and CDR2 FQNEAQ (reference sequence). This CDR3 is CASSFGQSISGANVLTF. As DNA, the CDR3 is TGTGCCAGCAGCTTCGGACAGTCTATCTCTGGGGCCAACGTCCTGACTTTC. The complete variable domain, with remaining parts taken from reference TRBV7-9 and TRBJ2-6, reads DTGVSQNPRHKITKRGQNVTFRCDPISEHNRLYWYRQTLGQGPEFLTYFQNEAQLEKSRLLSDRFSAERPKGSFSTLEIQRTEQGDSAMYLCASSFGQSISGANVLTFGAGSRLTVL.

This clone was seen more than once but under ten times. The V and J genes are TRBV6-5 and TRBJ2-7, with TRBD1 matching 11 bases. The CDR3 extends over 16 amino acids. The trim removed 2 bases at V and 4 bases at J, leaving 7 bases unmatched. CDR1 and CDR2 (germline): MNHEY, SVGAGI. CDR3 protein: CASSYAWTGGPYEQYF. The CDR3 DNA is TGTGCCAGCAGTTACGCCTGGACAGGGGGCCCTTACGAGCAGTACTTC.